This T cell receptor beta chain was obtained from a study of response to subunit inactivated influenza vaccine. General study points: The authors offered the suggestion that each seasonal influenza vaccination recruits few new T cells.

V was clipped by 3 bases and J by 6 bases; unmatched bases: 7. This CDR3 is 15 amino acids long. TCRdb redid the calling of the RT-PCR reads with MiXCR, one entry per CDR3 protein. The sample carries fewer than 750,000 distinct CDR3 sequences, around 15% recorded once. For this clonotype: The antigen remains undetermined.

The source was PBMCs from blood, collected about 11 days after vaccination. The sequence was obtained from a man in his forties or fifties who received an inactivated influenza vaccine. This chain uses TRBV12-3 or TRBV12-4 with TRBJ1-2; 10 bases match TRBD1. CDR3 amino acids: CASSFSTGGRDGYTF. CDR3 sequence (DNA): TGTGCCAGCAGTTTTTCGACAGGGGGCAGGGATGGCTACACCTTC.